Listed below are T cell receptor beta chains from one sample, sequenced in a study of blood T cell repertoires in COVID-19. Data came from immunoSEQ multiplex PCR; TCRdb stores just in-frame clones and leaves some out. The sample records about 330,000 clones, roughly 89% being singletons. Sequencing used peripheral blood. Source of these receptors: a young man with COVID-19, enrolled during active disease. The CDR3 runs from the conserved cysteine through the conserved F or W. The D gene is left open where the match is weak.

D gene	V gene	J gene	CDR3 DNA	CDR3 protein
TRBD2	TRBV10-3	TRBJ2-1	TGTGCCATCAGTAGGGATAGGGGCGCGGGGGATGAGCAGTTCTTC	CAISRDRGAGDEQFF
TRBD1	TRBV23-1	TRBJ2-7	TGCGCCAGCAGTCAAATGGGACAGGGGTGCAACGAGCAGTACTTC	CASSQMGQGCNEQYF
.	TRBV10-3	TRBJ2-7	TGTGCCATCAGTGAGTCGAGAGGAGCGACGGGGCAGTACTTC	CAISESRGATGQYF
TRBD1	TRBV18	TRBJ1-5	TGTGCCAGCTCACCTCCGGACAGGGTTTTGCCCCAGCATTTT	CASSPPDRVLPQHF
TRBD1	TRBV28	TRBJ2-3	TGTGCCAGCTATCCACACCCAGGGGGAGCTAGCACAGATACGCAGTATTTT	CASYPHPGGASTDTQYF
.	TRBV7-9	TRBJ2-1	TGTGCCAGCAGCACCAGACCGGGAGACCCTCCTAATGAGCAGTTCTTC	CASSTRPGDPPNEQFF
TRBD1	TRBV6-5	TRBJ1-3	TGTGCCAGCAGTTACTCAGGGACAGGGGGATACACCATATATTTT	CASSYSGTGGYTIYF
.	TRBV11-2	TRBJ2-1	TGTGCCAGCAGCTCGAGGGGGGGGTTCAATGAGCAGTTCTTC	CASSSRGGFNEQFF
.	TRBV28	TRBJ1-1	TGTGCCAGCGGTCAACAGGGTGGGAACACTGAAGCTTTCTTT	CASGQQGGNTEAFF
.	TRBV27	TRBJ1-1	TGTGCCAGCGGATGGGGAGAAAACACTGAAGCTTTCTTT	CASGWGENTEAFF
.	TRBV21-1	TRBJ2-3	TGTGCCAGCAGCAAATCCCGGGACAGGGAGAGCACAGATACGCAGTATTTT	CASSKSRDRESTDTQYF